One and the same sample provided the 20 T cell receptor beta chains below, sequenced in a study of early T cells in non-severe SARS-CoV-2 infection. Each CDR3 protein gets one entry after TCRdb re-called the 5' RACE reads with MiXCR. The sample lists around 28,000 distinct CDR3 sequences, around 5.2% seen once, with about 2.7% in the top ten. Sequencing used whole blood. Receptor source: an adult who was a healthcare worker with PCR-confirmed SARS-CoV-2 infection or an uninfected control (not recorded which).

This clonotype was observed a handful of times. The rearrangement links TRBV28 to TRBJ2-3; 8 bases map to TRBD2. CDR3 size: 15 residues. CDR1 is MDHEN and CDR2 is SYDVKM in the germline V gene. The V and J ends lost 3 bases and 4 bases, in that order; junction bases with no gene match: 6. The CDR3 nucleotides are TGTGCCAGCAGTTTGGGCGGGGGGAGCGCAGATACGCAGTATTTT. It yields the protein CASSLGGGSADTQYF.

This clonotype was seen at least ten times. V is TRBV5-4 and J is TRBJ2-1; the D gene is possibly TRBD1 (6 bases). Germline lookup yields CDR1 SGHNT and CDR2 YYREEE (reference sequence). Trimming left V 7 bases short and J 4 bases short, with 15 bases between. The CDR3 extends over 14 amino acids. The CDR3 coding sequence is TGTGCCAGCTCGCCTGGGGGCTCGTACAATGAGCAGTTCTTC. Encoded protein: CASSPGGSYNEQFF. Full variable domain (rest looked up from reference TRBV5-4 and TRBJ2-1): ETGVTQSPTHLIKTRGQQVTLRCSSQSGHNTVSWYQQALGQGPQFIFQYYREEENGRGNFPPRFSGLQFPNYSSELNVNALELDDSALYLCASSPGGSYNEQFFGPGTRLTVL.

This sequence joins TRBV7-2 and TRBJ2-1; D may match TRBD1 or TRBD2 (6 bases each). Germline assignment: CDR1 SGHTA and CDR2 FQGNSA. V was shortened by 1 base and J by 8 bases, with 9 bases between the two germline ends. The CDR3 contains 13 residues. The CDR3 DNA reads TGTGCCAGCAGCTTAGAAGGGGGGTATGAGCAGTTCTTC. This sequence encodes CASSLEGGYEQFF. The entire variable domain, with the rest obtained from reference TRBV7-2 and TRBJ2-1, is as follows: GAGVSQSPSNKVTEKGKDVELRCDPISGHTALYWYRQSLGQGLEFLIYFQGNSAPDKSGLPSDRFSAERTGGSVSTLTIQRTQQEDSAVYLCASSLEGGYEQFFGPGTRLTVL.

This clonotype was detected many times. This chain joins TRBV20-1 and TRBJ1-5, with TRBD1 matching 8 bases. This CDR3 is 13 amino acids long. V lost 5 bases and J lost 3; bases outside the gene matches: 3. Germline V CDR1 and CDR2: DFQATT, SNEGSKA (reference sequence). DNA for the CDR3: TGCAGTGCTCGGACAGGGAACAATCAGCCCCAGCATTTT. This translates into CSARTGNNQPQHF.

This clonotype appeared a few times. This chain joins TRBV14 and TRBJ1-1; D uncertain. The CDR3 has 13 amino acids. Trimming took off 4 bases at V and 5 bases at J, with 11 bases between the two ends. Germline-derived CDR1 and CDR2 are SGHDN and FVKESK. The CDR3 DNA reads as TGTGCCAGCAGCCTTGAACTATGGACTGAAGCTTTCTTT. Translation gives CASSLELWTEAFF.

This clonotype came up a few times. This chain joins TRBV5-1 and TRBJ2-7; 11 bases agree with TRBD2. V lost 4 bases to trimming and J lost 2 bases; unmatched junction nucleotides: 2. CDR3 length: 14 amino acids. Germline lookup yields CDR1 SGHRS and CDR2 YFSETQ. The CDR3 DNA reads TGCGCCAGCAGCAGGGGACTAGCGGCCTACGAGCAGTACTTC. It translates to CASSRGLAAYEQYF.

This clonotype was counted only a few times. The rearrangement joins TRBV23-1 to TRBJ2-7; TRBD2 matches at 7 bases. TRBV23-1 is an open reading frame whose function is uncertain. This CDR3 is 16 amino acids long. J was trimmed by 0 bases and V by 3 bases; bases with no gene match: 8. In DNA form, the CDR3 reads TGCGCCAGCAGTCATCGGGAGGACCGCTCCTCCTACGAGCAGTACTTC. Amino acids: CASSHREDRSSYEQYF.

In this sample, this clonotype turned up many times. The chain carries TRBV28 and TRBJ2-7; D uncertain. V was pared by 6 bases and J by 3 bases, with 6 bases between. Germline V lookup: CDR1 MDHEN, CDR2 SYDVKM. This CDR3 is built from 11 residues. CDR3: CASSSIYEQYF. The CDR3 region has the DNA TGTGCCAGCAGCTCGATCTACGAGCAGTACTTC.

This clonotype came up many times. This chain connects TRBV27 to TRBJ2-5; the D call may be TRBD1 or TRBD2 (6 bases each). Per the germline V gene, CDR1 is MNHEY and CDR2 is SMNVEV (reference sequence). Trimming removed 6 bases from V and 4 bases from J, with 18 bases in between. This CDR3 is built from 15 residues. CDR3 loop: CASRPLLGGGETQYF. CDR3 DNA sequence: TGTGCCAGCAGACCCCTTCTGGGGGGCGGAGAGACCCAGTACTTC.

This clonotype has a handful of counts. This chain joins TRBV2 and TRBJ2-5, with 8 bases fitting TRBD1. Germline V CDR1 and CDR2: SNHLY, FYNNEI. The CDR3 runs to 14 residues. The junction had 7 bases not matched to a gene; V was cut back by 8 bases and J by 2 bases. DNA of the CDR3: TGTGCCAGCCTCAGACAGGGGACACAAGAGACCCAGTACTTC. Its translation is CASLRQGTQETQYF.

This clonotype was observed a few times. V is TRBV5-1 and J is TRBJ2-3, with 10 bases lining up with TRBD2. Germline V CDR1 and CDR2: SGHRS, YFSETQ. The CDR3 has 16 amino acids. V shed 0 bases and J 7 bases; nucleotides not matched to a gene: 8. CDR3 sequence: CASSLEPAGGSYTQYF. The CDR3 bases are TGCGCCAGCAGCTTGGAGCCAGCGGGGGGGAGTTATACGCAGTATTTT.

This clonotype has a count of ten or more. V usage is TRBV5-1 and J usage is TRBJ1-5; maybe TRBD1 (6 bases). The CDR3 has 14 amino acids. V lost 4 bases, J lost 1 base, and 9 bases lay in between. CDR1 is SGHRS and CDR2 is YFSETQ in the germline V gene. The CDR3 here is CASSPGQSNQPQHF. CDR3 bases: TGCGCCAGCAGCCCAGGACAGAGCAATCAGCCCCAGCATTTT.

This clonotype has at least ten counts. The chain couples TRBV5-4 to TRBJ2-2, with 12 bases matching TRBD1. CDR3 size: 16 residues. The junction had 8 bases not matched to a gene; V was cut back by 4 bases and J by 7 bases. The germline CDR1 and CDR2 sequences are SGHNT and YYREEE (reference sequence). The CDR3 coding sequence is TGTGCCAGCAGCCGGGGCGGGACAGGGGGCATCGGGGAGCTGTTTTTT. This encodes CASSRGGTGGIGELFF.

The rearrangement links TRBV6-5 to TRBJ1-2; 10 bases agree with TRBD1. The CDR3 is 17 amino acids. Germline values: CDR1 MNHEY, CDR2 SVGAGI. Trimming at V came to 5 bases and at J to 0 bases, leaving 9 bases not matched to a gene. CDR3 residues: CASSPGTGVVPNYGYTF. CDR3 bases: TGTGCCAGCAGTCCTGGGACAGGGGTAGTCCCTAACTATGGCTACACCTTC.

This chain links TRBV4-2 with TRBJ1-1; the match to TRBD1 covers 7 bases. Germline assignment: CDR1 LGHNA and CDR2 YNFKEQ. CDR3 length: 14 residues. The V segment lost 4 bases and the J segment 4 bases; nucleotides outside the gene matches: 6. The CDR3 sequence: CASSRGQESTEAFF. Here the CDR3 DNA reads TGTGCCAGCAGCCGCGGACAGGAGAGCACTGAAGCTTTCTTT.

This clonotype was seen more than once but under ten times. The chain combines TRBV18 with TRBJ2-1, with 8 bases that match TRBD1. Germline CDR1 and CDR2: KGHSH and LQKENI. The CDR3 totals 15 residues. The ends lost 2 bases at V and 3 bases at J; junction bases unmatched: 3. CDR3 in DNA: TGTGCCAGCTCACCAAAGGACAGGGTCTACAATGAGCAGTTCTTC. Its translation: CASSPKDRVYNEQFF.

The table lists this clonotype with many counts. V is TRBV24-1 and J is TRBJ2-7; 9 nucleotides line up with TRBD1. The J segment lost 5 bases and the V segment lost 3 bases, leaving 7 bases of the junction unmatched. Germline lookup yields CDR1 KGHDR and CDR2 SFDVKD. The CDR3 totals 15 residues. CDR3 in amino acids: CATSDHGTGKNEQYF. CDR3 in DNA: TGTGCCACCAGTGATCATGGGACAGGGAAGAACGAGCAGTACTTC.

This clonotype was observed many times. This chain uses TRBV7-6 with TRBJ1-2; 8 bases match TRBD1. V lost 1 base, J lost 8 bases, and 18 bases stayed unmatched. The germline CDR1 and CDR2 sequences are SGHVS and FNYEAQ. This CDR3 is 18 amino acids long. Here the CDR3 DNA reads TGTGCCAGCAGCTTAGAGCGGACAGGGTCGGAAGTAGCGAAAGGCTACACCTTC. It translates to CASSLERTGSEVAKGYTF.

This chain links TRBV29-1 with TRBJ1-4; D is possibly TRBD1 (5 bases). CDR3 length: 12 residues. Germline loops: CDR1 SQVTM, CDR2 ANQGSEA. Trimming cost V 7 bases and J 13 bases, with 19 bases left between them. DNA for the CDR3: TGCAGCGCCGCTCATGGCCAGGGCGGACTGTTTTTT. This codes for CSAAHGQGGLFF.

This clonotype came up a few times. This chain connects TRBV7-3 to TRBJ2-1, with D possibly being TRBD1 or TRBD2 (5 bases each). Germline values: CDR1 SGHTA, CDR2 FQGTGA. V lost 5 bases to trimming and J lost 6 bases, with 20 bases between them. CDR3 size: 16 residues. The CDR3 nucleotides are TGTGCCAGCAGCCTCCTCACGGGGTGGGGGAGCAATGAGCAGTTCTTC. It specifies CASSLLTGWGSNEQFF.